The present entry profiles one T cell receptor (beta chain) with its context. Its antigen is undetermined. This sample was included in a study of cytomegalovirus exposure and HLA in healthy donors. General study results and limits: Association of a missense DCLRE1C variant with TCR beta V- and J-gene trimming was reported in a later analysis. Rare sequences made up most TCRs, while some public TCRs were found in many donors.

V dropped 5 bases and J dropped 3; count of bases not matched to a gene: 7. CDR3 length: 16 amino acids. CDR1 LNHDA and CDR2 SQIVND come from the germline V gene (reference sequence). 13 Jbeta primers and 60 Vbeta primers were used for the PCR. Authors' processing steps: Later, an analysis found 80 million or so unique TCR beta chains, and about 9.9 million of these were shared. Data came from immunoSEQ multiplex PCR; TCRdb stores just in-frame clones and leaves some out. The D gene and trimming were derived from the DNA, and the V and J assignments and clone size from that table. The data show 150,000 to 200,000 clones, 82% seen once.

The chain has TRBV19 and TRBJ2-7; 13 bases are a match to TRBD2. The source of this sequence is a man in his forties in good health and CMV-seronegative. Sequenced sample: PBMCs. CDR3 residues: CASSRATSGGVYEQYF. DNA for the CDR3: TGTGCCAGTAGTCGCGCTACTAGCGGGGGGGTCTACGAGCAGTACTTC.